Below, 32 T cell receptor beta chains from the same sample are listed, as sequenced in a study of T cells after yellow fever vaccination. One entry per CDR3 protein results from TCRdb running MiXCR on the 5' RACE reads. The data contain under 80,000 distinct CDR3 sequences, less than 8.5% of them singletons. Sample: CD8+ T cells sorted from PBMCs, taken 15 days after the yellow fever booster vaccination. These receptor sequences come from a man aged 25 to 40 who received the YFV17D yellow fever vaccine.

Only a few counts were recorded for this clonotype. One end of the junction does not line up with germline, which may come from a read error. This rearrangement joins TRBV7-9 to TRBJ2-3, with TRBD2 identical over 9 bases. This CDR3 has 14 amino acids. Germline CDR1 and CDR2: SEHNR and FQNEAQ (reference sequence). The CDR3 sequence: CASSLAGIPDTQYF. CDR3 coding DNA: TGTGCCAGCAGCCTAGCGGGAATTCCAGATACGCAGTATTTT.

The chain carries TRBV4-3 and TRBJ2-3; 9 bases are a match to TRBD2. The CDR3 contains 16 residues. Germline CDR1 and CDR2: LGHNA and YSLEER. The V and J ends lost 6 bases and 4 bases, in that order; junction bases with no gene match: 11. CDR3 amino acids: CASRPRTSDPSDTQYF. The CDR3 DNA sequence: TGCGCCAGCAGGCCCCGGACTAGCGACCCGTCAGATACGCAGTATTTT.

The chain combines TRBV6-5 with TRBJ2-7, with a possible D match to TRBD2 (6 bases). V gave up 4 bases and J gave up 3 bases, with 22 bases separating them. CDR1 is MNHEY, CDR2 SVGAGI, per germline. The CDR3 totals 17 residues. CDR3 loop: CASSSPGLPGPRYEQYF. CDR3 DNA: TGTGCCAGCAGTTCTCCGGGACTTCCCGGACCACGCTACGAGCAGTACTTC.

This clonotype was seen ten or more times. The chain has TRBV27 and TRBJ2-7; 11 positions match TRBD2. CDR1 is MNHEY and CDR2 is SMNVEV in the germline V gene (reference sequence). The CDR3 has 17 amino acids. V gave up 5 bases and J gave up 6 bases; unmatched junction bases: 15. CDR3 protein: CASSTLAGGNHRSEQYF. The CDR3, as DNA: TGTGCCAGCAGTACTCTAGCGGGAGGAAACCACCGCTCCGAGCAGTACTTC.

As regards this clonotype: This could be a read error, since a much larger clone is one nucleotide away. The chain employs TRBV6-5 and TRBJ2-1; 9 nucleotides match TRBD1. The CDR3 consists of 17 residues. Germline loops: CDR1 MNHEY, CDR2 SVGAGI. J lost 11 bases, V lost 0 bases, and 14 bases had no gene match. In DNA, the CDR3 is TGTGCCAGCAGTTACTCCGGGACAGGGAGGGATATCTATCAGCAGTTCTTC. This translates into CASSYSGTGRDIYQQFF.

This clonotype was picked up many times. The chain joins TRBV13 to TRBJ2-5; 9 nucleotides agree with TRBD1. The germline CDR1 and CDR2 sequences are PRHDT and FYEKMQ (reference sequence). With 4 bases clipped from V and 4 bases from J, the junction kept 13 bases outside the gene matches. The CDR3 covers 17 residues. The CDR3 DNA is TGTGCCAGCAGCTCTAATTCGGACAGGGGTGGTCGAGAGACCCAGTACTTC. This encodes CASSSNSDRGGRETQYF.

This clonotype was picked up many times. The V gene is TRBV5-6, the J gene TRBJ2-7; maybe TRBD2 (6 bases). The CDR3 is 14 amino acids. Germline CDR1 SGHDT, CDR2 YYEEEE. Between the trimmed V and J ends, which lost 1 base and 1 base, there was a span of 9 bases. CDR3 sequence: CASSLREVSYEQYF. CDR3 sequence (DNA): TGTGCCAGCAGCTTGAGGGAGGTTTCCTACGAGCAGTACTTC.

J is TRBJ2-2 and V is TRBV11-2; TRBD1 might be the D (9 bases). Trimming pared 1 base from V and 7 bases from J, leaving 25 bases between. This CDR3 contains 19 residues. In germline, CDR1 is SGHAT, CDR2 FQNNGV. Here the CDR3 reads CASSLVPPGGTGILGELFF. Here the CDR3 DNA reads TGTGCCAGCAGCTTAGTACCCCCGGGGGGGACAGGGATTCTCGGGGAGCTGTTTTTT.

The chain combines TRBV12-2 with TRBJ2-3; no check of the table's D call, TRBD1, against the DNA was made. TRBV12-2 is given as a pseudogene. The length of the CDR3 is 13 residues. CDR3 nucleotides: TGTGCAAGTCGCTCTCGCCCGAGAGATACGCAGTATTTT. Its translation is CASRSRPRDTQYF.

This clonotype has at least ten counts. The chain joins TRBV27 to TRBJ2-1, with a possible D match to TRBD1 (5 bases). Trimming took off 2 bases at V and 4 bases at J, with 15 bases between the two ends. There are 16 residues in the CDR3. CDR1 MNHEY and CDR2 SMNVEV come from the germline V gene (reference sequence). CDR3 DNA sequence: TGTGCCAGCAGTTTACTGGGAAGGGGATTATACAATGAGCAGTTCTTC. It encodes CASSLLGRGLYNEQFF.

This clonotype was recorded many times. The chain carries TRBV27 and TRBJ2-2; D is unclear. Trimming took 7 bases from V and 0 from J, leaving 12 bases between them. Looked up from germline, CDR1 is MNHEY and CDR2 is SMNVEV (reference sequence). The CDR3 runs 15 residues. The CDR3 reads CASTSLSSNTGELFF. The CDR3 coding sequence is TGTGCCAGCACGTCTTTGAGCTCGAACACCGGGGAGCTGTTTTTT.

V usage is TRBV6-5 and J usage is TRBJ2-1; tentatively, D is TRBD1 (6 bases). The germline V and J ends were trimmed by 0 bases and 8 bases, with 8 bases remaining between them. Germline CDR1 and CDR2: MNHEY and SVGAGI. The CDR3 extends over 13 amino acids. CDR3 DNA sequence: TGTGCCAGCAGTTACTCAACAGGGTATGAGCAGTTCTTC. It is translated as CASSYSTGYEQFF.

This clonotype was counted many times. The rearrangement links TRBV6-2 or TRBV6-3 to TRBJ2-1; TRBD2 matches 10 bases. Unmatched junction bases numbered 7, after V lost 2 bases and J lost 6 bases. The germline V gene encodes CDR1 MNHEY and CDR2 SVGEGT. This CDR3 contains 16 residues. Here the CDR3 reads CASSYGPSGSPNEQFF. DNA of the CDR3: TGTGCCAGCAGTTACGGACCTAGCGGGAGTCCCAATGAGCAGTTCTTC.

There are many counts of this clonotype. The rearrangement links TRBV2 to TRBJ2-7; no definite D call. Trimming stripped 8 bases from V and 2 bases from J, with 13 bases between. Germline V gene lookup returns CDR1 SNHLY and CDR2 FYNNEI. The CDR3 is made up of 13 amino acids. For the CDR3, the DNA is TGTGCCAGCGGGAATACAATGACCTACGAGCAGTACTTC. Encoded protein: CASGNTMTYEQYF.

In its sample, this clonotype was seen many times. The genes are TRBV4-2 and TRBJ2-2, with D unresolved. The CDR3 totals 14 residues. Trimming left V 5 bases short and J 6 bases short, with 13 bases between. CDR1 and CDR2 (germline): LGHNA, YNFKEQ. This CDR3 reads CASSKTPVAGELFF. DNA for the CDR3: TGTGCCAGCAGCAAGACTCCTGTGGCCGGGGAGCTGTTTTTT.

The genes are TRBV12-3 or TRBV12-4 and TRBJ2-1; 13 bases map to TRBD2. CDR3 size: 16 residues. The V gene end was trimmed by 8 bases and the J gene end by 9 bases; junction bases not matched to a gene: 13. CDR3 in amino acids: CASCPLTGLAGVEQFF. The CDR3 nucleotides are TGTGCCAGCTGTCCTTTAACCGGACTAGCGGGAGTTGAGCAGTTCTTC.

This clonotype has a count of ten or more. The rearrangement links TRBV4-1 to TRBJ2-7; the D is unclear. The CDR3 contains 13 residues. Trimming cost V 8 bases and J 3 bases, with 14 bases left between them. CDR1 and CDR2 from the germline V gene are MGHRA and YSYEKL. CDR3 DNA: TGCGCCAGCGGCACCGACACCAACTACGAGCAGTACTTC. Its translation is CASGTDTNYEQYF.

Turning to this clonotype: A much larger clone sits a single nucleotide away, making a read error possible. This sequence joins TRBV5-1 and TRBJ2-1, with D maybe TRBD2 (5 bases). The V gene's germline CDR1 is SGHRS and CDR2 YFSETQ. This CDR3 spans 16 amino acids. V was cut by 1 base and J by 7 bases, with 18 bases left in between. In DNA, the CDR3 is TGCGCCAGCAGCTTGTACCGGAGCGATCCGGGAAATGAGCAGTTCTTC. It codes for CASSLYRSDPGNEQFF.

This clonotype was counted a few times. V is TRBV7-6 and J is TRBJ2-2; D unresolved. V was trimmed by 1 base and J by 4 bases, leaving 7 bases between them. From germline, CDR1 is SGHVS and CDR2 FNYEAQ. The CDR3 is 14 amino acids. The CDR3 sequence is CASSLGHTTGELFF. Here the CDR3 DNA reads TGTGCCAGCAGCTTAGGGCACACCACCGGGGAGCTGTTTTTT.

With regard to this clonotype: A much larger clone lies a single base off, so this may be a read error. CDR3: CTSSLGDKTYEQYF. The CDR3 region has the DNA TGTACCAGCAGTTTGGGGGACAAAACCTACGAGCAGTACTTC. The chain is built from TRBV12-3 or TRBV12-4 and TRBJ2-7, with D possibly TRBD1 on 6 matching bases. The CDR3 runs 14 residues.

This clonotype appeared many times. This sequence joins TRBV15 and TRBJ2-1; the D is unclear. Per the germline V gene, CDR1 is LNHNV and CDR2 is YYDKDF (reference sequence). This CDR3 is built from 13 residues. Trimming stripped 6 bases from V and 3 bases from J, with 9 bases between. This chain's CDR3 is CATSPSGYNEQFF. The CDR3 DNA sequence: TGTGCCACCAGTCCGTCAGGCTACAATGAGCAGTTCTTC.

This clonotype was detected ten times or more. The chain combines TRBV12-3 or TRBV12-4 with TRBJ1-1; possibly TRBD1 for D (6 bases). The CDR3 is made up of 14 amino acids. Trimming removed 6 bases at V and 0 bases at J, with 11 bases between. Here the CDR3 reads CASSRGQVNTEAFF. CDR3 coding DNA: TGTGCCAGCAGCCGGGGGCAGGTGAACACTGAAGCTTTCTTT.

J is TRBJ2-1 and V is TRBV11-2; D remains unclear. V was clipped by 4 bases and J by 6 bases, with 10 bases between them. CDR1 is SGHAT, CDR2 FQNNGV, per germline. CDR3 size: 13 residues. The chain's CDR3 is CASSSTHGNEQFF. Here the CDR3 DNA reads TGTGCCAGCAGCTCCACGCATGGCAATGAGCAGTTCTTC.

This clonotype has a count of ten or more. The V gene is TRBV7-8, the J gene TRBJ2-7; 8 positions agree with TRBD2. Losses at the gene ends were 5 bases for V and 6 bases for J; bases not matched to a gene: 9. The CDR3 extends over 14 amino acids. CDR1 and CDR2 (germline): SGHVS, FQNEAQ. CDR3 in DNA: TGTGCCAGCAGCGACAAGCGGGAGCTCGTCGAGCAGTACTTC. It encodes CASSDKRELVEQYF.

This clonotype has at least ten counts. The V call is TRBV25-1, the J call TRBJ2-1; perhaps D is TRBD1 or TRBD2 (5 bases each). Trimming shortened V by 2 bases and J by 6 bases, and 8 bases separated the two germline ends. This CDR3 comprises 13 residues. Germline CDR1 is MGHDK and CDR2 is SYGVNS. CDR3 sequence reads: CASSEGTVNEQFF. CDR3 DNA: TGTGCCAGCAGTGAAGGGACGGTCAATGAGCAGTTCTTC.

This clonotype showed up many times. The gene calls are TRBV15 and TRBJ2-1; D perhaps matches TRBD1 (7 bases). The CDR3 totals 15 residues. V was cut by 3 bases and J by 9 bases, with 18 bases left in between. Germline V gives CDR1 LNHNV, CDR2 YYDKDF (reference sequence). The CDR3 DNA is TGTGCCACCAGCAGGGGAGGACAGGTTCAGATTGAGCAGTTCTTC. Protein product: CATSRGGQVQIEQFF.

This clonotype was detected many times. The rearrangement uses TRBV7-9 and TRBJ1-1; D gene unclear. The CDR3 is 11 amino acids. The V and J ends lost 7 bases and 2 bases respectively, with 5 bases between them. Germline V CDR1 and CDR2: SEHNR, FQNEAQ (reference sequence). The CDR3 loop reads CASTANTEAFF. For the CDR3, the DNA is TGTGCCAGCACCGCAAACACTGAAGCTTTCTTT.

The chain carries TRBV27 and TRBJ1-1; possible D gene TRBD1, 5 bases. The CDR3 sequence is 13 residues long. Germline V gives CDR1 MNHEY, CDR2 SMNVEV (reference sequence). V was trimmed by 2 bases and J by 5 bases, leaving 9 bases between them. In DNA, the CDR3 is TGTGCCAGCAGTTTAGTGGGACTGACTGAAGCTTTCTTT. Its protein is CASSLVGLTEAFF.

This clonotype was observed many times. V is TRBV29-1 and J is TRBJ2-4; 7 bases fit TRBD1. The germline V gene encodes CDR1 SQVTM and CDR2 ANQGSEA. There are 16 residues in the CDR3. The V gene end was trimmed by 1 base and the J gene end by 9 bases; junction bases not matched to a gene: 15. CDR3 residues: CSVEGLQGSSSAIQYF. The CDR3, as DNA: TGCAGCGTTGAAGGTCTACAGGGGTCAAGCAGTGCCATTCAGTACTTC.

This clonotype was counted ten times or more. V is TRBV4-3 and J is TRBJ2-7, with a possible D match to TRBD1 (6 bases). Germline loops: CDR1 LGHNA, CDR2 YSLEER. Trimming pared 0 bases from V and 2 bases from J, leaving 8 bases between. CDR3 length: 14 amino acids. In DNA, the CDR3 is TGCGCCAGCAGCCAAGATCAGGGGCCCTACGAGCAGTACTTC. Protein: CASSQDQGPYEQYF.

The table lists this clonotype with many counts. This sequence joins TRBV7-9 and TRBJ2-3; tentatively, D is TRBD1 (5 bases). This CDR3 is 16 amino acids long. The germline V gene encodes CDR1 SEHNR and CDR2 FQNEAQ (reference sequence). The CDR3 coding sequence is TGTGCTATCTCCAGGGCTGGGAAACCTGGGGAAGATACGCAGTATTTT. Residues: CAISRAGKPGEDTQYF.

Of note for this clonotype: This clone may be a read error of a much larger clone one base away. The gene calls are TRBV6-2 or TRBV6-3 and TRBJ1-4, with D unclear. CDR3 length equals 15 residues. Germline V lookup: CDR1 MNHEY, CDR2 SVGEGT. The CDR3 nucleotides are TGTACCAGCAGTGAGCGGACGACAACTAATGAAAAACTGTTTTTT. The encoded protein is CTSSERTTTNEKLFF.